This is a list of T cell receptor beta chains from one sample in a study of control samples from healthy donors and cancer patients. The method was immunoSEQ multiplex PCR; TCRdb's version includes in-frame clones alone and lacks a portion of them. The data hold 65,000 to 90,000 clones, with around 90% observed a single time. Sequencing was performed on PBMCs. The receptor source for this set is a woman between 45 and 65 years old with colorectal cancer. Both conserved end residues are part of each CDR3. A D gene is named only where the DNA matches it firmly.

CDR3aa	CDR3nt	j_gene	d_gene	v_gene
CASSSHRGFQFF	TGTGCCAGCAGTTCACACAGGGGGTTTCAGTTCTTC	TRBJ2-1	TRBD1	TRBV6-5
CASSVDGWINSPLHF	TGTGCCAGCAGCGTAGATGGGTGGATTAATTCACCCCTCCACTTT	TRBJ1-6	-	TRBV9
CASSLGARDQRGPGELFF	TGTGCCAGCAGCTTAGGGGCCAGGGACCAACGGGGACCCGGGGAGCTGTTTTTT	TRBJ2-2	-	TRBV7-2
CATSDLGRTDTQYF	TGTGCCACCAGTGACCTTGGACGCACAGATACGCAGTATTTT	TRBJ2-3	-	TRBV24-1
CASRQGAGSTEAFF	TGTGCCAGTCGACAGGGGGCGGGGAGCACTGAAGCTTTCTTT	TRBJ1-1	TRBD1	TRBV6-5
CASSLAGDTEAFF	TGTGCCAGCAGCTTAGCAGGGGACACTGAAGCTTTCTTT	TRBJ1-1	-	TRBV7-2
CASSLPRAGGDTGELFF	TGTGCCAGCAGCTTACCGCGGGCAGGGGGCGACACCGGGGAGCTGTTTTTT	TRBJ2-2	TRBD1	TRBV7-2
CASSSLGQGFFQPQHF	TGTGCCAGCAGCTCCCTTGGACAGGGGTTTTTTCAGCCCCAGCATTTT	TRBJ1-5	TRBD1	TRBV11-3
CASSLGRGLQETQYF	TGTGCCAGCAGCTTAGGGCGGGGGCTACAAGAGACCCAGTACTTC	TRBJ2-5	-	TRBV7-2
CACPTTGQLDSPLHF	TGTGCCTGTCCAACTACGGGACAGTTGGATTCACCCCTCCACTTT	TRBJ1-6	TRBD1	TRBV30
CASSQGQIYGYTF	TGTGCCAGCAGCCAGGGACAGATCTATGGCTACACCTTC	TRBJ1-2	TRBD1	TRBV28